Listed below are T cell receptor beta chains from one sample, sequenced in a study of blood T cell repertoires in COVID-19. Sequencing was performed with immunoSEQ multiplex PCR; in TCRdb, only in-frame clones are kept and a portion is missing. The sample has hundreds of thousands of clones, roughly nine tenths seen once. Sequencing was done on a sample of peripheral blood. The source is a man in his forties with acute or convalescent COVID-19. The CDR3 runs from the conserved cysteine through the conserved F or W.

j_gene | v_gene | CDR3aa
TRBJ2-7 | TRBV3-1/TRBV3-2 | CASSLLGSYEQYF
TRBJ1-2 | TRBV19 | CASTSRWGQGGLGYTF
TRBJ1-1 | TRBV6-6 | CASTNAGRAFF
TRBJ1-2 | TRBV19 | CASSPRGGYGYTF
TRBJ1-3 | TRBV29-1 | CSVEGGGDSSGNTIYF
TRBJ1-3 | TRBV7-9 | CASSEHPGQGADTIYF
TRBJ1-1 | TRBV7-2 | CASSLNRGTGPEGTEAFF
TRBJ2-3 | TRBV4-2 | CASSKTGTSFADTQYF
TRBJ2-7 | TRBV27 | CASSYGTGVSYEQYF
TRBJ2-5 | TRBV6-5 | CASSYSVRGETQYF
TRBJ2-1 | TRBV24-1 | CATSQGGRNEQFF
TRBJ1-3 | TRBV7-2 | CASAGDSFTGNTIYF
TRBJ1-1 | TRBV5-1 | CASSLQGREAFF
TRBJ2-7 | TRBV27 | CASRPNHQAEQYF
TRBJ2-3 | TRBV6-5 | CASSYASGRSTDTQYF
TRBJ1-1 | TRBV5-1 | CASSLRQGFAEAFF
TRBJ2-7 | TRBV21-1 | CASSNPGQAYYEQYF
TRBJ2-7 | TRBV27 | CASSFSGSPYEQYF
TRBJ2-2 | TRBV5-1 | CASSAGQNGELFF
TRBJ1-3 | TRBV4-2 | CASSQEAGYYSGNTIYF